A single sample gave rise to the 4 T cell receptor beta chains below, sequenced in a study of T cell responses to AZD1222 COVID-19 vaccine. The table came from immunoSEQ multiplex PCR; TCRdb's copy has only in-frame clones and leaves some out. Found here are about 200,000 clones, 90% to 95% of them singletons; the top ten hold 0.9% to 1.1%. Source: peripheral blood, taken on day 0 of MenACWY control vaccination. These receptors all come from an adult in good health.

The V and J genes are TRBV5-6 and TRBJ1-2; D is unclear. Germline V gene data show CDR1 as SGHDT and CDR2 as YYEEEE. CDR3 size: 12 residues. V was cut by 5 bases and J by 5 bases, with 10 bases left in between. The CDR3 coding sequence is TGTGCCAGCAGGGGTTCAGAGTATGGCTACACCTTC. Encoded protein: CASRGSEYGYTF.

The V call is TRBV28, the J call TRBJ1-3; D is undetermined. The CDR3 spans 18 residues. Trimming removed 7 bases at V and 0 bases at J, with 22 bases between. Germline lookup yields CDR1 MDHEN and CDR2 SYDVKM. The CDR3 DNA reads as TGTGCCAGCAAGAGCCCGATGCAGGCACTACTCTCTGGAAACACCATATATTTT. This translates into CASKSPMQALLSGNTIYF.

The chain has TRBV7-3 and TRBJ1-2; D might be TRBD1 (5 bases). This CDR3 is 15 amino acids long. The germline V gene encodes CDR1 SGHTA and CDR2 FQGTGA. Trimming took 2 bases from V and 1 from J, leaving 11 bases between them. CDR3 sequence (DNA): TGTGCCAGCAGCTTACGGGGGACTGATAACTATGGCTACACCTTC. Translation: CASSLRGTDNYGYTF. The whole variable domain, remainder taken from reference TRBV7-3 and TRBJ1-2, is GAGVSQTPSNKVTEKGKYVELRCDPISGHTALYWYRQSLGQGPEFLIYFQGTGAADDSGLPNDRFFAVRPEGSVSTLKIQRTERGDSAVYLCASSLRGTDNYGYTFGSGTRLTVV.

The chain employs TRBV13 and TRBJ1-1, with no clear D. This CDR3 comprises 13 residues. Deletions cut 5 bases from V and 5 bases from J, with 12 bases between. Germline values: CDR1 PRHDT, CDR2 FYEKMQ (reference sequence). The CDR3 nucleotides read TGTGCCAGCAGCCGGGCCCCGGGGACTGAAGCTTTCTTT. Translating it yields CASSRAPGTEAFF.